One sample yielded the 3 T cell receptor beta chains listed below, sequenced in a study of response to subunit inactivated influenza vaccine. TCRdb redid the calling of the RT-PCR reads with MiXCR, one entry per CDR3 protein. The sample lists about 780,000 distinct CDR3 sequences, around 18% occurring once. Specimen: PBMCs from blood, collected roughly 5 days after vaccination. The receptors were sampled from a man in his fifties who received an inactivated influenza vaccine.

This clonotype was detected ten times or more. The chain recombines TRBV15 with TRBJ2-3; weak D call: TRBD2 (6 bases). This CDR3 comprises 15 residues. In germline, CDR1 is LNHNV, CDR2 YYDKDF (reference sequence). Trimming cost V 0 bases and J 8 bases, with 15 bases left between them. The CDR3 sequence: CATSRDKGGFSTQYF. The CDR3 DNA reads as TGTGCCACCAGCAGAGACAAAGGAGGGTTTAGTACGCAGTATTTT.

This clonotype showed up just a few times. V usage is TRBV3-1 and J usage is TRBJ1-1; 9 bases are a match to TRBD1. V lost 6 bases and J lost 1; bases outside the gene matches: 6. Germline V lookup: CDR1 LGHDT, CDR2 YNNKEL (reference sequence). The CDR3 contains 15 residues. The DNA for the CDR3 is TGTGCCAGCAGTTGGACAGGGGAGCCGAACACTGAAGCTTTCTTT. As protein: CASSWTGEPNTEAFF.

This clonotype was seen a few times. V and J are TRBV20-1 and TRBJ2-1, with 7 bases fitting TRBD2. The CDR3 sequence is 16 residues long. The J segment lost 0 bases and the V segment lost 6 bases, leaving 11 bases of the junction unmatched. Germline V lookup: CDR1 DFQATT, CDR2 SNEGSKA (reference sequence). CDR3 loop: CSAFGAGASSYNEQFF. CDR3 nucleotides: TGCAGTGCCTTCGGGGCGGGAGCCAGCTCCTACAATGAGCAGTTCTTC.